The 32 T cell receptor beta chains presented below share a single source sample, sequenced in a study of blood T cell repertoires in COVID-19. The method was immunoSEQ multiplex PCR; TCRdb's version includes in-frame clones alone and lacks a portion of them. The sample shows about 34,000 clones, about 92% of them seen only once. The sequenced material came from peripheral blood. These receptors all come from a man older than 75 with acute or convalescent COVID-19.

This clone has a single count. The chain joins TRBV11-2 to TRBJ2-7, with TRBD2 matching over 8 bases. Germline V gene data show CDR1 as SGHAT and CDR2 as FQNNGV. V shed 2 bases and J 6 bases; nucleotides not matched to a gene: 9. The CDR3 loop spans 15 amino acids. CDR3 protein: CASSLRSGGIVEQYF. CDR3 nucleotides: TGTGCCAGCAGCTTAAGGAGCGGGGGAATAGTCGAGCAGTACTTC.

The genes are TRBV19 and TRBJ2-1, with D possibly matching TRBD2 (7 bases). Germline loops: CDR1 LNHDA, CDR2 SQIVND (reference sequence). Trimming shortened V by 5 bases and J by 12 bases, and 20 bases separated the two germline ends. The CDR3 has 14 residues. The CDR3 here is CASSSRGALTGQFF. The CDR3 bases are TGTGCCAGTAGTTCCCGGGGGGCCTTAACTGGGCAGTTCTTC.

The chain carries TRBV11-3 and TRBJ2-7; D is possibly TRBD2 (7 bases). The CDR3 has 16 amino acids. Germline V lookup: CDR1 SGHNT, CDR2 YENEEA. V was trimmed by 0 bases and J by 2 bases, leaving 14 bases between them. CDR3 amino acids: CASSLERGGGTYEQYF. CDR3 sequence (DNA): TGTGCCAGCAGCTTAGAACGAGGGGGGGGGACCTACGAGCAGTACTTC. Full variable domain (missing parts from reference TRBV11-3 and TRBJ2-7): EAGVVQSPRYKIIEKKQPVAFWCNPISGHNTLYWYLQNLGQGPELLIRYENEEAVDDSQLPKDRFSAERLKGVDSTLKIQPAELGDSAVYLCASSLERGGGTYEQYFGPGTRLTVT.

The V call is TRBV6-6, the J call TRBJ1-5, with D uncertain. This CDR3 comprises 14 residues. Germline assignment: CDR1 MNHNY and CDR2 SVGAGI (reference sequence). V was pared by 6 bases and J by 2 bases, with 11 bases between. Written as DNA, the CDR3 is TGTGCCAGCAGCGAGGGCTTAGGCAATCAGCCCCAGCATTTT. It is translated as CASSEGLGNQPQHF.

The chain has TRBV6-5 and TRBJ2-7; TRBD1 matches 8 bases. V dropped 6 bases and J dropped 6; count of bases not matched to a gene: 7. The CDR3 sequence is 13 residues long. CDR1 and CDR2 (germline): MNHEY, SVGAGI. The DNA for the CDR3 is TGTGCCAGCAGCGGGGGCAGGGGGCGCGAGCAGTACTTC. It encodes CASSGGRGREQYF.

This chain links TRBV15 with TRBJ1-5, with D possibly being TRBD1 (6 bases). The CDR3 consists of 16 residues. CDR1 is LNHNV and CDR2 is YYDKDF in the germline V gene (reference sequence). Deletions cut 3 bases from V and 4 bases from J, with 16 bases between. The CDR3 DNA reads TGTGCCACCAGCAGGGGTGGGACACATCGAAATCAGCCCCAGCATTTT. Protein product: CATSRGGTHRNQPQHF.

The chain is built from TRBV19 and TRBJ1-1; 10 positions match TRBD1. The CDR3 runs 15 residues. J lost 3 bases, V lost 5 bases, and 6 bases had no gene match. Germline V gives CDR1 LNHDA, CDR2 SQIVND (reference sequence). CDR3 amino acids: CASSSRDRGHTEAFF. The CDR3 bases are TGTGCCAGTAGTTCAAGGGACAGGGGCCACACTGAAGCTTTCTTT.

The J gene is TRBJ2-7, the V gene TRBV2; D is perhaps TRBD1 (5 bases). Between the trimmed V and J ends, which lost 6 bases and 3 bases, there was a span of 15 bases. The CDR3 is made up of 14 amino acids. The germline V gene encodes CDR1 SNHLY and CDR2 FYNNEI. The CDR3 nucleotides read TGTGCCAGCAGAGCGACAGTATCCAGCTACGAGCAGTACTTC. Translating it yields CASRATVSSYEQYF.

The gene calls are TRBV7-9 and TRBJ2-5, with 7 positions matching TRBD2. The CDR3 is made up of 17 amino acids. CDR1 is SEHNR, CDR2 FQNEAQ, per germline (reference sequence). Trimming at V came to 3 bases and at J to 5 bases, leaving 15 bases not matched to a gene. CDR3 sequence reads: CASSFVRGGGSRETQYF. The CDR3 DNA reads as TGTGCCAGCAGCTTCGTTCGGGGCGGGGGTTCAAGGGAGACCCAGTACTTC.

The V call is TRBV18, the J call TRBJ1-1; D remains ambiguous. The CDR3 totals 13 residues. V shed 3 bases and J shed 3 bases, with 8 bases lying between them. Germline CDR1 and CDR2: KGHSH and LQKENI. The CDR3 sequence: CASSPLEDTEAFF. The CDR3 coding sequence is TGTGCCAGCTCACCTCTTGAGGACACTGAAGCTTTCTTT.

The chain links TRBV29-1 to TRBJ2-7; D is perhaps TRBD1 (5 bases). The V end was cut by 0 bases, the J end by 5 bases, with 17 bases between. This CDR3 is built from 15 residues. The germline CDR1 and CDR2 sequences are SQVTM and ANQGSEA. CDR3 sequence (DNA): TGCAGCGTTGAAGATCCAAGTGGGGCTCCGAACGAGCAGTACTTC. Translating gives CSVEDPSGAPNEQYF.

The gene calls are TRBV30 and TRBJ2-7; 8 bases are shared with TRBD2. This CDR3 is built from 16 residues. Germline CDR1 and CDR2: GTSNPN and SVGIG (reference sequence). The V gene end was trimmed by 2 bases and the J gene end by 3 bases; junction bases not matched to a gene: 12. CDR3 nucleotides: TGTGCCTGGAGTCAATCCGGGGGGGCATTTTTCTACGAGCAGTACTTC. Translation gives CAWSQSGGAFFYEQYF.

The chain has TRBV18 and TRBJ1-5, with 9 nucleotides matching TRBD1. This CDR3 spans 15 amino acids. The junction had 1 base not matched to a gene; V was cut back by 4 bases and J by 0 bases. Germline V CDR1 and CDR2: KGHSH, LQKENI. CDR3 sequence reads: CASSLQGASNQPQHF. The CDR3 nucleotides read TGTGCCAGCTCACTACAGGGGGCTAGCAATCAGCCCCAGCATTTT. Full variable domain (outside the CDR3, taken from reference TRBV18 and TRBJ1-5): NAGVMQNPRHLVRRRGQEARLRCSPMKGHSHVYWYRQLPEEGLKFMVYLQKENIIDESGMPKERFSAEFPKEGPSILRIQQVVRGDSAAYFCASSLQGASNQPQHFGDGTRLSIL.

The gene calls are TRBV4-2 and TRBJ1-3, with D perhaps matching TRBD1 (5 bases). The CDR3 is made up of 17 amino acids. Germline values: CDR1 LGHNA, CDR2 YNFKEQ. V was cut by 1 base and J by 0 bases, with 13 bases left in between. The CDR3 here is CASSQVGGLDSGNTIYF. The CDR3, as DNA: TGTGCCAGCAGCCAAGTCGGGGGGTTAGACTCTGGAAACACCATATATTTT.

The genes are TRBV5-1 and TRBJ2-3, with 9 bases fitting TRBD1. The CDR3 is 16 residues long. The V gene's germline CDR1 is SGHRS and CDR2 YFSETQ. V lost 6 bases and J lost 4; bases outside the gene matches: 12. The CDR3 DNA is TGCGCCAGCACCCGGGGTTGGGACAGGGTGGCAGATACGCAGTATTTT. This encodes CASTRGWDRVADTQYF.

The CDR3 protein is CASSDPRPRDQPQHF. The CDR3 DNA reads as TGTGCCAGCAGTGATCCTCGGCCCAGGGATCAGCCCCAGCATTTT. The chain has TRBV25-1 and TRBJ1-5; the D gene is possibly TRBD1 (5 bases). The CDR3 is made up of 15 amino acids. Germline CDR1 reads MGHDK; CDR2 reads SYGVNS. V was pared by 3 bases and J by 5 bases, with 14 bases between.

The chain is built from TRBV7-9 and TRBJ2-7, with 8 bases fitting TRBD1. This CDR3 is built from 14 residues. The V and J ends lost 5 bases and 7 bases, in that order; junction bases with no gene match: 10. Looked up from germline, CDR1 is SEHNR and CDR2 is FQNEAQ (reference sequence). The CDR3, as DNA: TGTGCCAGCAGCGCGGACAGGGTCCTTGAGGAGCAGTACTTC. It encodes CASSADRVLEEQYF.

The V and J genes are TRBV19 and TRBJ1-4, with 8 bases fitting TRBD1. Trimming took 3 bases from V and 7 from J; bases not matched to a gene: 4. Per the germline V gene, CDR1 is LNHDA and CDR2 is SQIVND (reference sequence). The CDR3 length is 14 residues. The CDR3 DNA reads TGTGCCAGTAGTATGGGACAGGCAGCTGAAAAACTGTTTTTT. Translating it yields CASSMGQAAEKLFF.

The rearrangement uses TRBV27 and TRBJ1-2; D is unresolved. CDR1 is MNHEY, CDR2 SMNVEV, per germline (reference sequence). This CDR3 is 15 amino acids long. Trimming removed 0 bases from V and 2 bases from J, with 10 bases in between. The CDR3 DNA follows: TGTGCCAGCAGTTTATCGAGCAGGCCAAACTATGGCTACACCTTC. Translating gives CASSLSSRPNYGYTF.

The genes are TRBV12-3 or TRBV12-4 and TRBJ2-1; the match to TRBD2 covers 7 bases. The V gene end was trimmed by 6 bases and the J gene end by 10 bases; junction bases not matched to a gene: 6. CDR3 length equals 12 residues. The CDR3 region has the DNA TGTGCCAGCAGACCAGCGGGGTCCGAGCAGTTCTTC. Its translation is CASRPAGSEQFF.

The chain has TRBV9 and TRBJ1-6; TRBD1 matches 9 bases. Trimming at V came to 0 bases and at J to 6 bases, leaving 16 bases not matched to a gene. Germline V gene sequence: CDR1 SGDLS, CDR2 YYNGEE. CDR3 length: 20 amino acids. For the CDR3, the DNA is TGTGCCAGCAGCGTAGTACCCCCAAGGGGATGGGACAGGGTTAATTCACCCCTCCACTTT. Protein sequence: CASSVVPPRGWDRVNSPLHF.

V gene TRBV19 combines with J gene TRBJ1-1; no clear D. The CDR3 totals 13 residues. Germline V gives CDR1 LNHDA, CDR2 SQIVND (reference sequence). Between the trimmed V and J ends, which lost 3 bases and 2 bases, there was a span of 7 bases. CDR3 sequence: CASSIVLNTEAFF. The CDR3 DNA follows: TGTGCCAGTAGTATCGTGCTAAACACTGAAGCTTTCTTT.

This clone has just one count. This chain joins TRBV29-1 and TRBJ1-2; possibly TRBD1 for D (6 bases). Germline CDR1 and CDR2: SQVTM and ANQGSEA. Between the trimmed V and J ends, which lost 6 bases and 6 bases, there was a span of 20 bases. The CDR3 loop spans 14 amino acids. CDR3 DNA: TGCAGCGTAGAATGGAAGGGGGGGTTTGATGGCTACACCTTC. Its translation is CSVEWKGGFDGYTF.

The rearrangement links TRBV18 to TRBJ1-6; perhaps TRBD1 as D (5 bases). Trimming removed 6 bases from V and 7 bases from J, with 10 bases in between. CDR3 length: 13 amino acids. Germline CDR1 KGHSH, CDR2 LQKENI. The CDR3: CASSGALNSPLHF. The DNA of the CDR3 is TGTGCCAGCTCTGGGGCCCTAAATTCACCCCTCCACTTT.

This clone was seen once. J is TRBJ2-7 and V is TRBV5-1; 11 positions match TRBD1. Germline V gives CDR1 SGHRS, CDR2 YFSETQ. J was trimmed by 5 bases and V by 4 bases; bases with no gene match: 5. The CDR3 has 14 residues. The CDR3 reads CASSRWTGGDEQYF. CDR3 nucleotide sequence: TGCGCCAGCAGCCGCTGGACAGGGGGCGACGAGCAGTACTTC. Drawing the rest from reference TRBV5-1 and TRBJ2-7, the complete variable domain is KAGVTQTPRYLIKTRGQQVTLSCSPISGHRSVSWYQQTPGQGLQFLFEYFSETQRNKGNFPGRFSGRQFSNSRSEMNVSTLELGDSALYLCASSRWTGGDEQYFGPGTRLTVT.

This clone was detected once. The gene calls are TRBV3-1 (or the pseudogene TRBV3-2) and TRBJ2-1, with TRBD2 matching over 10 bases. J gave up 7 bases and V 4 bases, and 10 bases lay outside the gene matches. The CDR3 covers 16 residues. Germline V CDR1 and CDR2: LGHDT, YNNKEL (reference sequence). The CDR3 DNA reads as TGTGCCAGCAGCCGCCCGGGACTAGCGACGGTGAATGAGCAGTTCTTC. Translation gives CASSRPGLATVNEQFF.

This chain uses TRBV27 with TRBJ2-1; TRBD1 might be the D (6 bases). The V and J ends lost 8 bases and 0 bases respectively, with 17 bases between them. CDR3 length equals 16 residues. Germline CDR1 reads MNHEY; CDR2 reads SMNVEV (reference sequence). CDR3 DNA: TGTGCCAGCGGCGCGTACAGGGCTAGCTCCTACAATGAGCAGTTCTTC. Amino acids: CASGAYRASSYNEQFF.

This chain connects TRBV28 to TRBJ1-6; D is perhaps TRBD1 (6 bases). Germline V gene data show CDR1 as MDHEN and CDR2 as SYDVKM. The CDR3 is 14 amino acids. V was shortened by 5 bases and J by 8 bases, with 13 bases between the two germline ends. The CDR3 region has the DNA TGTGCCAGCAGTGGCCGCAGGGGAGATTCACCCCTCCACTTT. Translation gives CASSGRRGDSPLHF.

The CDR3 DNA sequence: TGTGCCAGCAGTCGCGGGACCGAAGCTAACTATGGCTACACCTTC. Residues: CASSRGTEANYGYTF. The gene calls are TRBV6-5 and TRBJ1-2; D is perhaps TRBD1 (5 bases). V lost 5 bases and J lost 0, with 13 bases in between. Germline CDR1 is MNHEY and CDR2 is SVGAGI. The CDR3 contains 15 residues.

V gene TRBV4-2 combines with J gene TRBJ1-2; 9 bases line up with TRBD1. There are 18 residues in the CDR3. V was clipped by 0 bases and J by 0 bases; unmatched bases: 8. Germline CDR1 and CDR2: LGHNA and YNFKEQ. Written as DNA, the CDR3 is TGTGCCAGCAGCCAAGACGTTAACAGGGGGCCCTCTAACTATGGCTACACCTTC. Protein: CASSQDVNRGPSNYGYTF.

J is TRBJ2-7 and V is TRBV29-1, with a weak D call TRBD1 (5 bases). CDR1 and CDR2 from the germline V gene are SQVTM and ANQGSEA. Trimming removed 5 bases at V and 4 bases at J, with 12 bases between. This CDR3 has 12 amino acids. The CDR3 here is CSVLQGDYEQYF. Written as DNA, the CDR3 is TGCAGCGTTCTTCAGGGCGATTACGAGCAGTACTTC.

The chain couples TRBV9 to TRBJ2-3; TRBD1 matches 11 bases. After removal of 4 bases from V and 5 bases from J, the junction contained 3 bases not matched to a gene. Germline V lookup: CDR1 SGDLS, CDR2 YYNGEE. This CDR3 is 14 amino acids long. The CDR3 sequence: CASSFGTGGDTQYF. In DNA form, the CDR3 reads TGTGCCAGCAGCTTTGGGACAGGGGGAGATACGCAGTATTTT.